What follows describes a single T cell receptor beta chain. V lost 4 bases to trimming and J lost 4 bases; unmatched junction nucleotides: 8. There are 16 residues in the CDR3. Germline V gene lookup returns CDR1 KGHSH and CDR2 LQKENI. The data were taken from a study of blood T cell repertoires in COVID-19. Study summary: The cDNA or gDNA used as material had been derived from T cells, B-cell-depleted T cells, or PBMCs.

The method was immunoSEQ multiplex PCR; TCRdb's version includes in-frame clones alone and lacks a portion of them. The sample has around 180,000 clones; approximately 73% are singletons. Cohorts were based on clinical histories the participants reported. Sequencing was performed on PBMCs or T cells enriched from blood (not recorded which). The chain links TRBV18 to TRBJ2-5; TRBD1 aligns across 11 bases. The receptor comes from a woman in her forties or fifties with acute COVID-19. CDR3 in amino acids: CASSLSTGTGGETQYF. The CDR3 region has the DNA TGTGCCAGCTCACTGTCGACCGGGACAGGGGGAGAGACCCAGTACTTC.